The T cell receptor (beta chain) described here comes from a study of tumor-infiltrating lymphocytes in primary liver carcinoma. Blood RNA was derived from unsorted whole blood, and germline DNA was extracted too. Those patients suffered from chronic HBV infection and were treatment-naive. In the case of this clonotype: Its target is not known.

Findings and limits, study-wide: Tumor region pairs showed greater overlap than either tumor-adjacent or tumor-blood pairs did.

With around 490 ng total RNA as template and a constant-region primer, TCR beta cDNA was made. ARM-PCR, slightly modified, supplied the TCR beta libraries through three nested multiplex PCR rounds. Forward primers for TRBV1-TRBV30 and a C-beta reverse primer served the first two PCR rounds, at about 11 cycles each. TCRdb used MiXCR to reprocess the multiplex PCR reads, holding one entry per CDR3 protein. Among about 310,000 distinct CDR3 sequences, approximately 60% were seen once, and the ten largest hold about 9.4%. Germline CDR1 GTSNPN, CDR2 SVGIG (reference sequence). V lost 4 bases and J 2 bases, leaving 12 bases between the germline ends. The CDR3 loop spans 14 amino acids.

Sequenced: peripheral blood. This sequence joins TRBV30 and TRBJ2-1, with D unresolved. The sequence was obtained from a man aged 35 to 55 with primary liver carcinoma and hepatitis B virus infection. CDR3 sequence reads: CAWIPLSTYNEQFF. For the CDR3, the DNA is TGTGCCTGGATTCCCTTAAGTACCTACAATGAGCAGTTCTTC. The whole variable domain, filled in from reference TRBV30 and TRBJ2-1, reads SQTIHQWPATLVQPVGSPLSLECTVEGTSNPNLYWYRQAAGRGLQLLFYSVGIGQISSEVPQNLSASRPQDRQFILSSKKLLLSDSGFYLCAWIPLSTYNEQFFGPGTRLTVL.